This is a list of T cell receptor beta chains from one sample in a study of CD8+ T cells in alopecia areata. The protocol was immunoSEQ multiplex PCR, while the TCRdb copy is restricted to in-frame clones and leaves out a portion. The sample shows 98,000 or so clones, approximately 61% of them seen only once. The sample was NKG2D-low CD8+ T cells sorted from blood. These receptors all stem from a human donor with alopecia areata. The CDR3 runs from the conserved cysteine through the conserved F or W. D genes are given only for firm matches. Where a row states a size, it is once, few, many or the class of an expanded clone; other rows omit it.

v_gene	d_gene	j_gene	abundance	CDR3nt	CDR3aa
TRBV5-6	TRBD1	TRBJ1-5	few	TGTGCCAGCAGCTCCGGGACAGGGGCGAATCAGCCCCAGCATTTT	CASSSGTGANQPQHF
TRBV2	.	TRBJ2-7	.	TGTGCCAGCAACCCTTGGGGACACAGCTACGAGCAGTACTTC	CASNPWGHSYEQYF
TRBV29-1	.	TRBJ2-1	.	TGCAGCGTTGATCATCCCCGGACCAATGAGCAGTTCTTC	CSVDHPRTNEQFF
TRBV29-1	TRBD2	TRBJ2-5	once	TGCAGCGTTGGTCTAGCGGGGGACGGCGAGACCCAGTACTTC	CSVGLAGDGETQYF
TRBV29-1	.	TRBJ2-2	.	TGCAGCGTTGTCGGCACCGGGGAGCTGTTTTTT	CSVVGTGELFF
TRBV6-1	.	TRBJ2-2	few	TGTGCCAGCAGTGGAATACAGGGAACCGGGGAGCTGTTTTTT	CASSGIQGTGELFF
TRBV23-1	.	TRBJ1-1	few	TGCGCCAAGGTGAACACTGAAGCTTTCTTT	CAKVNTEAFF
TRBV7-8	.	TRBJ2-2	few	TGTGCCAGCAGCTTAGCGGGGGTCAATTCCGGGGAGCTGTTTTTT	CASSLAGVNSGELFF
TRBV29-1	TRBD1	TRBJ2-7	few	TGCAGCGTTGAGGGTTCGGAGGGACAGGGGGCCAAGGAGCAGTACTTC	CSVEGSEGQGAKEQYF
TRBV4-1	.	TRBJ2-7	.	TGCGCCAGCAGCCAAGTGGAGAACTACGAGCAGTACTTC	CASSQVENYEQYF
TRBV29-1	TRBD2	TRBJ2-7	.	TGCAGCGTTGAGGCTAGCGGGATGTCCTACGAGCAGTACTTC	CSVEASGMSYEQYF
TRBV7-6	.	TRBJ2-1	.	TGTGCCAGCAGCCAAAGAAGGAGCTCCTACAATGAGCAGTTCTTC	CASSQRRSSYNEQFF
TRBV5-4	.	TRBJ2-3	few	TGTGCCAGCAGCCGGACGGGCACAGATACGCAGTATTTT	CASSRTGTDTQYF
TRBV7-2	.	TRBJ2-7	.	TGTGCCAGCAGCCTTGAATACGAGCAGTACTTC	CASSLEYEQYF
TRBV7-9	TRBD1	TRBJ2-2	few	TGTGCCAGCAGCTCGATAGGACAGGGGCGGACCGAGCGGGCCGGGGAGCTGTTTTTT	CASSSIGQGRTERAGELFF
TRBV29-1	.	TRBJ2-3	.	TGCAGCGGGAAAGGACAGCTACAGGCAGATACGCAGTATTTT	CSGKGQLQADTQYF
TRBV29-1	TRBD1	TRBJ2-3	.	TGCAGCGTTGAACGGCCAGGGGGCGGGACAGATACGCAGTATTTT	CSVERPGGGTDTQYF
TRBV28	.	TRBJ2-5	.	TGTGCCAGCGGTGAACGGGGGCGGGAGACCCAGTACTTC	CASGERGRETQYF
TRBV28	.	TRBJ1-2	.	TGTGCCAGCAGTCCCAGTTTGGGCTATGGCTACACCTTC	CASSPSLGYGYTF
TRBV19	.	TRBJ2-1	.	TGTGCCACCAACCAAGGCGGTGAGCAGTTCTTC	CATNQGGEQFF
TRBV6-5	.	TRBJ2-1	.	TGTGCCAGCAGTTACGCACAGGTCAATGAGCAGTTCTTC	CASSYAQVNEQFF
TRBV6-5	TRBD2	TRBJ2-1	.	TGTGCCAGCAATAGCGGGAGGGCCGCTTTTAATGAGCAGTTCTTC	CASNSGRAAFNEQFF
TRBV28	.	TRBJ2-2	.	TGTGCCAGCAGTATCAGGGGACGGGCCGGGGAGCTGTTTTTT	CASSIRGRAGELFF
TRBV27	.	TRBJ1-5	.	TGTGCCAGCAGTTCCAGGACGGACAATCAGCCCCAGCATTTT	CASSSRTDNQPQHF
TRBV28	.	TRBJ2-7	.	TGTGCCAGCAGTCGCGACTACGAGCAGTACTTC	CASSRDYEQYF
TRBV7-9	.	TRBJ1-1	.	TGTGCCAGCAGCTTCCCGCAGGGCGGCACTGAAGCTTTCTTT	CASSFPQGGTEAFF
TRBV6-1	TRBD1	TRBJ1-4	.	TGTGCCAGCAGACTAGAGGGGGCCCGTAATGAAAAACTGTTTTTT	CASRLEGARNEKLFF
TRBV28	.	TRBJ2-5	.	TGTGCCAGCAGTTTGCGACTTTCTCCCCGAAGAAAAGAGACCCAGTACTTC	CASSLRLSPRRKETQYF
TRBV10-3	.	TRBJ2-1	few	TGTGCCATCAGGCCGGGAGACAATGAGCAGTTCTTC	CAIRPGDNEQFF
TRBV25-1	.	TRBJ1-2	.	TGTGCCAGCAGTGAAATACATATTAACTATGGCTACACCTTC	CASSEIHINYGYTF
TRBV29-1	.	TRBJ2-1	many	TGCAGCGTTGAACTTCGGGACAATGAGCAGTTCTTC	CSVELRDNEQFF
TRBV27	.	TRBJ2-5	few	TGTGCCAGCAGTTTAGTGGCGGATGGAGAGACCCAGTACTTC	CASSLVADGETQYF
TRBV27	.	TRBJ1-5	.	TGTGCCAGAGACCCCACAGGGACTGATGTCCGTGCGAATCAGCCCCAGCATTTT	CARDPTGTDVRANQPQHF
TRBV27	.	TRBJ2-1	.	TGTGCCAGCAGTTTGGCAGGCTCCTACAATGAGCAGTTCTTC	CASSLAGSYNEQFF
TRBV28	TRBD1	TRBJ1-2	.	TGTGCCAGCAGTTTGCCGACGGACAGGGGGAACTATGGCTACACCTTC	CASSLPTDRGNYGYTF
TRBV27	.	TRBJ2-3	few	TGTGCCAGCAGTCAGGACTCCGCGGCCCTTGCGCAGTATTTT	CASSQDSAALAQYF
TRBV11-2	.	TRBJ2-3	.	TGTGCCACCCAACCAAACCCCGTACCGGATACGCAGTATTTT	CATQPNPVPDTQYF
TRBV13	.	TRBJ2-7	.	TGTGCCAGCAGCTTAGGACCGTTCGAGCAGTACTTC	CASSLGPFEQYF
TRBV4-1	TRBD1	TRBJ2-7	.	TGCGCCAGCAGCCAACGGACAGGGAAATCCTACGAGCAGTACTTC	CASSQRTGKSYEQYF
TRBV11-2	.	TRBJ2-1	.	TGTGCCAGCAGCTTAGAGCTGGGCGAGTGGTCCAATGAGCAGTTCTTC	CASSLELGEWSNEQFF
TRBV20-1	.	TRBJ2-1	.	TGCAGTGCTTTGGCGTACAATGAGCAGTTCTTC	CSALAYNEQFF
TRBV27	.	TRBJ2-7	.	TGTGCCAGCAGTTTAGGTAACAGCCTGAACGAGCAGTACTTC	CASSLGNSLNEQYF
TRBV10-3	TRBD1	TRBJ1-3	.	TGTGCCATCAGTAACCGGGACAGGTTATCCGGAAACACCATATATTTT	CAISNRDRLSGNTIYF
TRBV6-5	.	TRBJ2-7	.	TGTGCCAGCAGTTACTCCGTCCTCGGGGAGCAGTACTTC	CASSYSVLGEQYF
TRBV9	TRBD2	TRBJ2-1	.	TGTGCCAGCAGCGTAGCGGGAGCGGGACTAGCGGGAGAATATGAGCAGTTCTTC	CASSVAGAGLAGEYEQFF
TRBV9	TRBD1	TRBJ2-7	.	TGTGCCAGCAGCGTAGTCGCCACAGGGGAGCTCCGCTACGAGCAGTACTTC	CASSVVATGELRYEQYF
TRBV6-1	.	TRBJ2-1	.	TGTGCCAGCTTTATTTGGACCAATGAGCAGTTCTTC	CASFIWTNEQFF
TRBV2	.	TRBJ2-1	.	TGTGCCAGCAGCCAAATAACTCCAGCAATGGATGAGCAGTTCTTC	CASSQITPAMDEQFF
TRBV7-9	.	TRBJ2-7	few	TGTGCCAGCAGCGATCTTTCCTACGAGCAGTACTTC	CASSDLSYEQYF
TRBV29-1	.	TRBJ2-7	few	TGCAGCTCCCGGACCCGCGGCGAGCAGTACTTC	CSSRTRGEQYF